The next 27 T cell receptor beta chains were all read from a single sample in a study of shared clonotypes between healthy human individuals. This table comes from immunoSEQ multiplex PCR, and its TCRdb copy is limited to in-frame clones, with some not included. The sample includes 450,000 to 500,000 clones, around 80% seen only once; the top ten take 9.5% to 15%. Sequencing was performed on PBMCs. These receptors all come from a woman aged 40-49 years in good health. Some clones in this sample may be carry-over from other donors' samples.

The chain has TRBV15 and TRBJ1-1, with 8 bases aligning to TRBD1. Germline V gene data show CDR1 as LNHNV and CDR2 as YYDKDF (reference sequence). Trimming took 0 bases from V and 3 from J; bases not matched to a gene: 3. The CDR3 extends over 15 amino acids. The CDR3 bases are TGTGCCACCAGCAGAGACAGGGGGCTCGACACTGAAGCTTTCTTT. Amino acid sequence: CATSRDRGLDTEAFF.

The chain couples TRBV7-8 to TRBJ2-7, with 7 bases identical to TRBD1. Germline-derived CDR1 and CDR2 are SGHVS and FQNEAQ. CDR3 length equals 15 residues. J was trimmed by 2 bases and V by 5 bases; bases with no gene match: 9. Here the CDR3 reads CASSLSTDRTYEQYF. The DNA of the CDR3 is TGTGCCAGCAGCCTTAGTACGGACAGGACCTACGAGCAGTACTTC. The full variable domain, in which reference TRBV7-8 and TRBJ2-7 provide the parts outside the CDR3, is GAGVSQSPRYKVAKRGQDVALRCDPISGHVSLFWYQQALGQGPEFLTYFQNEAQLDKSGLPSDRFFAERPEGSVSTLKIQRTQQEDSAVYLCASSLSTDRTYEQYFGPGTRLTVT.

V and J are TRBV27 and TRBJ2-5; 13 bases fit TRBD2. The germline CDR1 and CDR2 sequences are MNHEY and SMNVEV (reference sequence). The CDR3 length is 15 residues. The J segment lost 3 bases and the V segment lost 5 bases, leaving 3 bases of the junction unmatched. The CDR3 DNA sequence: TGTGCCAGCAGTCCCGGGACTAGCGGGAAAGAGACCCAGTACTTC. Amino acid sequence: CASSPGTSGKETQYF.

This chain connects TRBV30 to TRBJ2-1, with a possible D match to TRBD1 (5 bases). The CDR3 runs 16 residues. Looked up from germline, CDR1 is GTSNPN and CDR2 is SVGIG (reference sequence). Trimming shortened V by 4 bases and J by 3 bases, and 19 bases separated the two germline ends. This CDR3 reads CAWTDSGAGSYNEQFF. The CDR3 DNA reads TGTGCCTGGACCGACAGTGGGGCAGGAAGCTACAATGAGCAGTTCTTC.

Only a few counts were recorded for this clone. V is TRBV10-3 and J is TRBJ2-5; perhaps TRBD2 as D (6 bases). The CDR3 covers 12 residues. V dropped 4 bases and J dropped 5 bases, with 8 bases sitting between them. Germline CDR1 ENHRY, CDR2 SYGVKD. The CDR3 region has the DNA TGTGCCATCAGTGGGGGGGAGGAGACCCAGTACTTC. Amino acids: CAISGGEETQYF.

The genes are TRBV6-4 and TRBJ2-2, with D possibly TRBD2 on 6 matching bases. Trimming took off 6 bases at V and 3 bases at J, with 11 bases between the two ends. This CDR3 spans 14 amino acids. Germline loops: CDR1 MRHNA, CDR2 SNTAGT. The CDR3 region is CASRGGQDTGELFF. CDR3 in DNA: TGTGCCAGCAGAGGAGGGCAGGACACCGGGGAGCTGTTTTTT.

In its sample, this clone was seen a few times. A single base separates this from a much larger clone, so it may be a read error. This sequence joins TRBV29-1 and TRBJ1-1, with 8 bases identical to TRBD1. There are 13 residues in the CDR3. The germline CDR1 and CDR2 sequences are SQVTM and ANQGSEA. The chain's CDR3 is CGAGQGMNTEAFF. In DNA, the CDR3 is TGCGGCGCAGGACAGGGAATGAACACTGAAGCTTTCTTT.

The chain joins TRBV28 to TRBJ1-1, with D maybe TRBD1 (6 bases). Per germline, CDR1 MDHEN and CDR2 SYDVKM. This CDR3 is built from 11 residues. The V gene lost 7 bases and the J gene lost 8 bases, with 11 bases spanning the gap. CDR3 nucleotides: TGTGCCAGCAAACTTACAGGGGAAGCTTTCTTT. This encodes CASKLTGEAFF.

The rearrangement uses TRBV10-3 and TRBJ2-1; no reliable D call. V was clipped by 5 bases and J by 6 bases, with 11 bases between them. Germline V gene lookup returns CDR1 ENHRY and CDR2 SYGVKD. The CDR3 is made up of 13 amino acids. Written as DNA, the CDR3 is TGTGCCATCAGTATAGATCCAAGCAATGAGCAGTTCTTC. Translating gives CAISIDPSNEQFF.

The J gene is TRBJ2-1, the V gene TRBV30; either TRBD1 or TRBD2 may fit D (5 bases each). CDR3 length equals 11 residues. The V gene's germline CDR1 is GTSNPN and CDR2 SVGIG (reference sequence). V gave up 4 bases and J gave up 13 bases, with 14 bases separating them. This CDR3 is CAWNSFGGQFF. CDR3 in DNA: TGTGCCTGGAACTCTTTTGGGGGACAGTTCTTC.

The chain employs TRBV15 and TRBJ2-5; maybe TRBD1 (5 bases). The germline V gene encodes CDR1 LNHNV and CDR2 YYDKDF (reference sequence). The CDR3 loop spans 15 amino acids. Trimming cost V 0 bases and J 1 base, with 9 bases left between them. The CDR3 region is CATSRDKGFQETQYF. In DNA form, the CDR3 reads TGTGCCACCAGCAGAGATAAGGGGTTCCAAGAGACCCAGTACTTC.

This clone showed up just once. The CDR3 protein is CASNNDGSYEQYF. In nucleotides, the CDR3 is TGTGCCAGCAACAACGACGGCTCCTACGAGCAGTACTTC. The chain is built from TRBV2 and TRBJ2-7; the D is unclear. This CDR3 comprises 13 residues. CDR1 and CDR2 from the germline V gene are SNHLY and FYNNEI. The V and J ends lost 7 bases and 0 bases respectively, with 10 bases between them. Combining the CDR3 with reference TRBV2 and TRBJ2-7 gives the whole variable domain EPEVTQTPSHQVTQMGQEVILRCVPISNHLYFYWYRQILGQKVEFLVSFYNNEISEKSEIFDDQFSVERPDGSNFTLKIRSTKLEDSAMYFCASNNDGSYEQYFGPGTRLTVT.

V and J are TRBV28 and TRBJ2-2, with 9 nucleotides matching TRBD2. The CDR3 length is 19 residues. Germline CDR1 is MDHEN and CDR2 is SYDVKM. V trimming: 6 bases; J trimming: 3 bases; junction bases outside the gene matches: 17. CDR3 region: CASSPWGSGSTLDTGELFF. The CDR3, as DNA: TGTGCCAGCAGCCCTTGGGGTAGCGGGAGTACGTTGGACACCGGGGAGCTGTTTTTT.

The V call is TRBV5-1, the J call TRBJ2-3, with 9 nucleotides matching TRBD1. This CDR3 comprises 16 residues. V gave up 3 bases and J gave up 3 bases; unmatched junction bases: 8. Looked up from germline, CDR1 is SGHRS and CDR2 is YFSETQ. The CDR3 here is CASSSPTGGRTDTQYF. The DNA for the CDR3 is TGCGCCAGCAGCTCTCCAACAGGGGGCAGGACAGATACGCAGTATTTT.

The chain couples TRBV30 to TRBJ1-6; 10 nucleotides agree with TRBD1. V lost 4 bases and J lost 8; bases outside the gene matches: 8. This CDR3 has 15 residues. Germline CDR1 and CDR2: GTSNPN and SVGIG (reference sequence). CDR3 sequence: CAWTYLTGGDSPLHF. The CDR3 DNA sequence: TGTGCCTGGACCTACCTGACAGGGGGCGATTCACCCCTCCACTTT. Filled out from reference TRBV30 and TRBJ1-6, the complete variable domain reads SQTIHQWPATLVQPVGSPLSLECTVEGTSNPNLYWYRQAAGRGLQLLFYSVGIGQISSEVPQNLSASRPQDRQFILSSKKLLLSDSGFYLCAWTYLTGGDSPLHFGNGTRLTVT.

The rearrangement uses TRBV28 and TRBJ2-1; a possible D gene is TRBD1 (6 bases). The V end was cut by 6 bases, the J end by 0 bases, with 24 bases between. The CDR3 consists of 19 residues. CDR1 MDHEN and CDR2 SYDVKM come from the germline V gene. The CDR3 DNA sequence: TGTGCCAGCAGGCCATTCTTCGAGGGACAACCAGTCTCCTACAATGAGCAGTTCTTC. Its translation is CASRPFFEGQPVSYNEQFF. The full variable domain, rest sourced from reference TRBV28 and TRBJ2-1, is DVKVTQSSRYLVKRTGEKVFLECVQDMDHENMFWYRQDPGLGLRLIYFSYDVKMKEKGDIPEGYSVSREKKERFSLILESASTNQTSMYLCASRPFFEGQPVSYNEQFFGPGTRLTVL.

This chain joins TRBV19 and TRBJ1-1; D possibly corresponds to TRBD1 (5 bases). Germline CDR1 is LNHDA and CDR2 is SQIVND (reference sequence). CDR3 length equals 16 residues. V was cut by 3 bases and J by 1 base, with 15 bases left in between. CDR3 residues: CASSIGRGRRNTEAFF. CDR3 DNA sequence: TGTGCCAGTAGTATTGGAAGGGGCAGACGGAACACTGAAGCTTTCTTT.

The chain combines TRBV2 with TRBJ2-3, with 7 bases matching TRBD2. Germline trimming cut 6 bases from V and 0 bases from J; bases unmatched to any gene: 9. CDR3 length equals 16 residues. CDR1 and CDR2 from the germline V gene are SNHLY and FYNNEI. CDR3: CASRRATSVSTDTQYF. CDR3 nucleotide sequence: TGTGCCAGCAGAAGGGCCACTAGCGTGAGCACAGATACGCAGTATTTT.

This clone was recorded a few times. The V and J genes are TRBV6-1 and TRBJ1-5, with D hard to call. The CDR3 consists of 13 residues. CDR1 is MNHNS, CDR2 SASEGT, per germline. Trimming took off 0 bases at V and 6 bases at J, with 6 bases between the two ends. For the CDR3, the DNA is TGTGCCAGCAGTGAAGCGCCTAGTCAGCCCCAGCATTTT. Its protein product is CASSEAPSQPQHF.

DNA for the CDR3: TGCGCCAGCAGCCAAGAAGCGGGAGGCCGGGGGGAGACCCAGTACTTC. Translation gives CASSQEAGGRGETQYF. V usage is TRBV4-1 and J usage is TRBJ2-5; 9 positions match TRBD2. V trimming: 0 bases; J trimming: 5 bases; junction bases outside the gene matches: 7. The CDR3 extends over 16 amino acids. Germline loops: CDR1 MGHRA, CDR2 YSYEKL.

As regards this clone: A read error is possible here, since a much larger clone lies one base away. In the same sample, other DNA sequences code for this CDR3. The rearrangement uses TRBV5-1 and TRBJ2-7; 8 nucleotides align to TRBD2. With 1 base clipped from V and 5 bases from J, the junction kept 8 bases outside the gene matches. Germline CDR1 is SGHRS and CDR2 is YFSETQ. The CDR3 is 15 residues long. The CDR3 DNA follows: TGCGCCAGCAGCTTGTCCTCGGGAGGGCCCCACGAGCAGTACTTC. Protein sequence: CASSLSSGGPHEQYF.

This chain links TRBV5-1 with TRBJ2-3; the D gene is possibly TRBD2 (6 bases). The CDR3 totals 14 residues. Germline V gene lookup returns CDR1 SGHRS and CDR2 YFSETQ. The germline V and J ends were trimmed by 6 bases and 0 bases, with 11 bases remaining between them. DNA of the CDR3: TGCGCCAGCACCGGGACTTTTAGCACAGATACGCAGTATTTT. As protein: CASTGTFSTDTQYF.

J is TRBJ2-1 and V is TRBV5-1; D possibly uses TRBD1 or TRBD2 (5 bases each). The germline V and J ends were trimmed by 2 bases and 12 bases, with 18 bases remaining between them. CDR3 length equals 14 residues. CDR1 SGHRS and CDR2 YFSETQ come from the germline V gene. This CDR3 reads CASSLSGTRTWQFF. The DNA of the CDR3 is TGCGCCAGCAGCTTATCCGGGACCAGAACGTGGCAGTTCTTC.

This chain links TRBV5-8 with TRBJ2-7; 12 nucleotides agree with TRBD1. This CDR3 region has 15 residues. Germline CDR1 and CDR2: SGHTS and YDEGEE. Trimming removed 4 bases from V and 5 bases from J; junction bases left unmatched: 7. In nucleotides, the CDR3 is TGTGCCAGCAGCCGGTCGGGGACAGGGGGCGACGAGCAGTACTTC. Translated, it gives CASSRSGTGGDEQYF.

V is TRBV30 and J is TRBJ1-2, with TRBD1 matching 8 bases. V was pared by 3 bases and J by 6 bases, with 3 bases of the junction left unmatched. The CDR3 covers 12 residues. Germline V gene lookup returns CDR1 GTSNPN and CDR2 SVGIG (reference sequence). CDR3 nucleotides: TGTGCCTGGAGGGGGGACAGGCATGGCTACACCTTC. Protein sequence: CAWRGDRHGYTF.

The rearrangement links TRBV6-5 to TRBJ1-2; 10 bases align to TRBD1. Trimming cost V 4 bases and J 7 bases; bases outside gene matches: 9. Germline CDR1 and CDR2: MNHEY and SVGAGI. The length of the CDR3 is 15 residues. This CDR3 is CASSLGQGFRSGYTF. CDR3 DNA: TGTGCCAGCAGTTTGGGACAGGGGTTTCGGTCTGGCTACACCTTC.

The V gene is TRBV29-1, the J gene TRBJ2-7; no clear D. CDR1 and CDR2 (germline): SQVTM, ANQGSEA. V shed 4 bases and J shed 3 bases, with 10 bases lying between them. The CDR3 covers 12 residues. CDR3 sequence (DNA): TGCAGCGTTGCTGTGGCCAGCTACGAGCAGTACTTC. Protein product: CSVAVASYEQYF.